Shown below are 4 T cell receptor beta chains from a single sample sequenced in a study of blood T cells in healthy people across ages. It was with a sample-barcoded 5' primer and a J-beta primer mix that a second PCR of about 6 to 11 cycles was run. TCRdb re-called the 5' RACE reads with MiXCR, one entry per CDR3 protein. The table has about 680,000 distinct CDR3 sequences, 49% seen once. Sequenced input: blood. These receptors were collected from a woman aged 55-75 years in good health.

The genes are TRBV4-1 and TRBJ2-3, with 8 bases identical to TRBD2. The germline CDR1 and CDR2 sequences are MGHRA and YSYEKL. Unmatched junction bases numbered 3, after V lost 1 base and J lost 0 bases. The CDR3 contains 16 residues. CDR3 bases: TGCGCCAGCAGCCAAGTTAGCGGGGACAGCACAGATACGCAGTATTTT. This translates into CASSQVSGDSTDTQYF.

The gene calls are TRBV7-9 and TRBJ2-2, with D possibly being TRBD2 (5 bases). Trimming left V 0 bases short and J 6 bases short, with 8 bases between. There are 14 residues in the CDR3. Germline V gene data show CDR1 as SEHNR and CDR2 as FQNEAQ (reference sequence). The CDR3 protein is CASSLAGGPGELFF. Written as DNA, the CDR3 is TGTGCCAGCAGCTTAGCCGGCGGGCCCGGGGAGCTGTTTTTT.

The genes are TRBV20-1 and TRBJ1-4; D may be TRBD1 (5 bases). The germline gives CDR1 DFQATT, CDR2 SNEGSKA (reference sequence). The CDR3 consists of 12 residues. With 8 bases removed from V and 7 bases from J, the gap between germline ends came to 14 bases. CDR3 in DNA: TGCAGTTACCCAGGGCTCGGTGAAAAACTGTTTTTT. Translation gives CSYPGLGEKLFF.

The CDR3 DNA sequence: TGTGCCACCGGGACAGGGAGGGCAGATACGCAGTATTTT. Its translation is CATGTGRADTQYF. This chain uses TRBV2 with TRBJ2-3; 9 positions agree with TRBD1. The germline CDR1 and CDR2 sequences are SNHLY and FYNNEI. The CDR3 totals 13 residues. V shed 10 bases, J shed 4 bases, and the junction held 6 bases outside the gene matches.